A selection of T cell receptor beta chains follows, all from one sample in a study of post-analysis software for immune sequencing data. TCRdb reprocessed the PCR reads with MiXCR, giving one entry per CDR3 protein. The table includes about 760,000 distinct CDR3 sequences, approximately 30% detected once. Source material: blood. The receptors were gathered from a girl under 18 with multiple sclerosis. Both conserved end residues are part of each CDR3. D genes are given only for firm matches. Size tells how often a clone was seen (once, few, many) or the class of an expanded clone, and some rows leave it out.

j_gene | abundance | d_gene | v_gene | CDR3aa | CDR3nt
TRBJ2-5 | NA | NA | TRBV7-2 | CASSRIGSSETQYF | TGTGCCAGCAGCCGGATCGGGAGTTCCGAGACCCAGTACTTC
TRBJ2-1 | few | NA | TRBV6-1 | CATTESYNEQFF | TGTGCCACGACGGAATCCTACAATGAGCAGTTCTTC
TRBJ2-1 | many | TRBD2 | TRBV10-3 | CAIRREGSYNEQFF | TGTGCCATCAGGCGGGAGGGGTCCTACAATGAGCAGTTCTTC
TRBJ2-5 | NA | NA | TRBV6-6 | CASKRDVGGTQYF | TGTGCCAGCAAAAGGGACGTAGGCGGGACCCAGTACTTC
TRBJ2-7 | NA | TRBD2 | TRBV7-8 | CASSLALKLAGKSSYEQYF | TGTGCCAGCAGCTTAGCGTTGAAACTAGCGGGGAAGAGCTCCTACGAGCAGTACTTC
TRBJ1-5 | NA | NA | TRBV5-1 | CASSQDPNNQPQHF | TGCGCCAGCAGTCAGGACCCGAACAATCAGCCCCAGCATTTT
TRBJ1-1 | NA | NA | TRBV5-1 | CASSSPGRADTEAFF | TGCGCCAGCAGCTCCCCAGGACGGGCTGACACTGAAGCTTTCTTT
TRBJ2-1 | many | TRBD2 | TRBV20-1 | CSAPGGSYNEQFF | TGCAGTGCCCCGGGGGGCTCCTACAATGAGCAGTTCTTC
TRBJ2-1 | few | TRBD2 | TRBV10-3 | CAIRTRTSGVDEQFF | TGTGCCATCAGGACCCGGACTAGCGGGGTCGATGAGCAGTTCTTC
TRBJ2-2 | NA | NA | TRBV6-5 | CASSYSGGSDTGELFF | TGTGCCAGCAGTTACTCGGGGGGCTCGGACACCGGGGAGCTGTTTTTT
TRBJ2-1 | many | NA | TRBV29-1 | CSVDGGGPYNEQFF | TGCAGCGTTGATGGCGGGGGCCCTTACAATGAGCAGTTCTTC
TRBJ1-2 | NA | TRBD1 | TRBV6-5 | CASSYHRGNYGYTF | TGTGCCAGCAGTTACCACAGGGGGAACTATGGCTACACCTTC
TRBJ1-4 | NA | TRBD1 | TRBV7-2 | CASSVDRGHGEKLFF | TGTGCCAGCAGCGTAGACAGGGGGCATGGTGAAAAACTGTTTTTT
TRBJ1-2 | NA | NA | TRBV2 | CASLGTAYGYTF | TGTGCCAGCCTTGGGACCGCCTATGGCTACACCTTC
TRBJ2-1 | few | TRBD2 | TRBV20-1 | CSARGLASGSSYNEQFF | TGCAGTGCTAGAGGATTGGCTAGCGGGAGCTCCTACAATGAGCAGTTCTTC
TRBJ2-1 | few | TRBD2 | TRBV9 | CASTPGGSSYNEQFF | TGTGCCAGCACCCCTGGCGGGAGCTCCTACAATGAGCAGTTCTTC
TRBJ2-2 | once | NA | TRBV6-4 | CASSDSASNTGELFF | TGTGCCAGCAGTGACTCGGCTAGCAACACCGGGGAGCTGTTTTTT
TRBJ2-4 | few | NA | TRBV7-2 | CASSKDQAKNIQYF | TGTGCCAGCAGCAAGGATCAAGCCAAAAACATTCAGTACTTC
TRBJ1-2 | NA | NA | TRBV20-1 | CSANREPRLTGGYTF | TGCAGTGCCAATCGAGAACCGCGTTTAACGGGGGGCTACACCTTC
TRBJ2-3 | NA | TRBD1 | TRBV5-1 | CASSPSGTGAKLFSDTQYF | TGCGCCAGCAGCCCTTCCGGGACAGGGGCTAAGTTGTTTTCAGATACGCAGTATTTT
TRBJ1-2 | NA | NA | TRBV29-1 | CSVEDQRRLGGYTF | TGCAGCGTTGAAGATCAACGAAGGCTTGGTGGCTACACCTTC
TRBJ2-1 | NA | TRBD1 | TRBV4-1 | CASSQDRAGGAYNEQFF | TGCGCCAGCAGCCAAGATAGGGCAGGGGGCGCCTACAATGAGCAGTTCTTC
TRBJ2-6 | few | TRBD1 | TRBV12-3/TRBV12-4 | CASSRDRDRGFTGANVLTF | TGTGCCAGCAGCCGCGACCGGGACAGGGGTTTTACCGGGGCCAACGTCCTGACTTTC
TRBJ2-5 | few | TRBD2 | TRBV9 | CASSAAATELAGGAQYF | TGTGCCAGCAGCGCCGCCGCGACGGAACTAGCGGGAGGGGCCCAGTACTTC